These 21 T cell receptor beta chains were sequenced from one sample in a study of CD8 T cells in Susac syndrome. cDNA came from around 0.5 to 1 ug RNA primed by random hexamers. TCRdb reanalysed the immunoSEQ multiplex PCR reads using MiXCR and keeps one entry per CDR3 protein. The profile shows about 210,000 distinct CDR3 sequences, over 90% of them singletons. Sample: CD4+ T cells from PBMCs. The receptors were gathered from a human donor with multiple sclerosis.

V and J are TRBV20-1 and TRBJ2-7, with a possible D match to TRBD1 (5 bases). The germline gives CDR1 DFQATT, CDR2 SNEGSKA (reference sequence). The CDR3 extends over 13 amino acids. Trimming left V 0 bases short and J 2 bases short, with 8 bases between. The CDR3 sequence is CSARDGAAYEQYV. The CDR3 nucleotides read TGCAGTGCTAGAGATGGGGCAGCCTACGAGCAGTACGTC.

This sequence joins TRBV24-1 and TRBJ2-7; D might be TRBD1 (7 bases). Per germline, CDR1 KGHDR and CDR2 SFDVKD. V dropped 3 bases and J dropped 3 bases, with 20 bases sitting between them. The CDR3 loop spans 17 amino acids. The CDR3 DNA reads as TGTGCCACCAGTGATCCCAAGGTAGTGCAGGGGGGCTACGAGCAGTACGTC. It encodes CATSDPKVVQGGYEQYV.

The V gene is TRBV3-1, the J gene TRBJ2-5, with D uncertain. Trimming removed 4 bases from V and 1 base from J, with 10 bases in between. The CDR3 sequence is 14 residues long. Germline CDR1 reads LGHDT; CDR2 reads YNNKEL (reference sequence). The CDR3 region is CASSPLGFQETQYF. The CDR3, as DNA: TGTGCCAGCAGCCCGCTCGGGTTCCAAGAGACCCAGTACTTC.

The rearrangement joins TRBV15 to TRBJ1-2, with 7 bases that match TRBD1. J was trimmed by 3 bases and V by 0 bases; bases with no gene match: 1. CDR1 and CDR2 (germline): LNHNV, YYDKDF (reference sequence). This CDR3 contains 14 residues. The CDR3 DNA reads TGTGCCACCAGCAGAGACGACAGGGACTATGGCTACACCTTC. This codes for CATSRDDRDYGYTF.

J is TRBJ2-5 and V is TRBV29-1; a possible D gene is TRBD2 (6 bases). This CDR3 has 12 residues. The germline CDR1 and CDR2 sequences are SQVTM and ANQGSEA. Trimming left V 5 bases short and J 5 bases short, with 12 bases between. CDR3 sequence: CSVLQGGETQYF. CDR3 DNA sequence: TGCAGCGTTTTGCAGGGAGGCGAGACCCAGTACTTC.

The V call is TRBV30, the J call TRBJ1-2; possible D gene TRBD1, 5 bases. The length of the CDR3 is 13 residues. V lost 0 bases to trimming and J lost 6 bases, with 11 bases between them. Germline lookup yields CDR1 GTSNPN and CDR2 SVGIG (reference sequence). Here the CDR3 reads CAWSVRGSNGYTF. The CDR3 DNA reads TGTGCCTGGAGTGTACGGGGCTCGAATGGCTACACCTTC.

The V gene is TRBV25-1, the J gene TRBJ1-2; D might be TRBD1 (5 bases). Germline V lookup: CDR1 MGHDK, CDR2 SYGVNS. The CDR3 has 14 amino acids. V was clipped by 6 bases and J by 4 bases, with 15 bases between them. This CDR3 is CASSAAPDSYGYTF. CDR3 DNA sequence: TGTGCCAGCAGCGCCGCCCCTGACAGCTATGGCTACACCTTC.

The CDR3 region is CASSRGQGSSGYTF. In nucleotides, the CDR3 is TGTGCCAGCAGCCGAGGACAGGGCTCTTCTGGCTACACCTTC. The chain employs TRBV27 and TRBJ1-2; 8 nucleotides line up with TRBD1. CDR3 length: 14 residues. The germline V gene has CDR1 MNHEY and CDR2 SMNVEV (reference sequence). J gave up 7 bases and V 6 bases, and 10 bases lay outside the gene matches.

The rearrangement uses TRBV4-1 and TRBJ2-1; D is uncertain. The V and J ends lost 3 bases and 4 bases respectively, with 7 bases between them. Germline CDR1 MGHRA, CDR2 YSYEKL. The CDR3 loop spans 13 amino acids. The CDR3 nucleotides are TGCGCCAGCAGCCAGGAGCTTTACAATGAGCAGTTCTTC. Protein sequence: CASSQELYNEQFF.

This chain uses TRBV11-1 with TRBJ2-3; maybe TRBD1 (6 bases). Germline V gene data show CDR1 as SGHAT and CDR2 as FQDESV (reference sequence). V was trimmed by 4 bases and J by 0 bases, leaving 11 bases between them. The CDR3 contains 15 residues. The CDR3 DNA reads TGTGCCAGCAGCTCACAGGGTACTAGCACAGATACGCAGTATTTT. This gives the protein CASSSQGTSTDTQYF.

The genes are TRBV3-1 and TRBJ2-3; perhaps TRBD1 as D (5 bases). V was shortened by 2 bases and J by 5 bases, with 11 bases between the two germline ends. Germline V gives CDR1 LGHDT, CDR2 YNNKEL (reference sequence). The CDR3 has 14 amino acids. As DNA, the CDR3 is TGTGCCAGCAGCCAACCGATAAGGGGAGATACGCAGTATTTT. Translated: CASSQPIRGDTQYF.

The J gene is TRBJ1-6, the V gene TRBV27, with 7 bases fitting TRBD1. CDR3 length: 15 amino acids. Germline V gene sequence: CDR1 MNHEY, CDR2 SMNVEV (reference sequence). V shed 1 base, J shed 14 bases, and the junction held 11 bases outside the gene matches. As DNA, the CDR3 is TGTGCCAGCAGTTTATGGTCCGACAGGGTTGAATCCCTCCACTTT. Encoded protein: CASSLWSDRVESLHF.

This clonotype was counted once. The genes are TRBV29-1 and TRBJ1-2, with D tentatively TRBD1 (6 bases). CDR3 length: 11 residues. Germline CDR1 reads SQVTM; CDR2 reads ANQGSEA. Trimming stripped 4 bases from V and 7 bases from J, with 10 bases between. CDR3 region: CSVAGGGGYTF. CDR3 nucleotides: TGCAGCGTTGCGGGGGGCGGTGGCTACACCTTC.

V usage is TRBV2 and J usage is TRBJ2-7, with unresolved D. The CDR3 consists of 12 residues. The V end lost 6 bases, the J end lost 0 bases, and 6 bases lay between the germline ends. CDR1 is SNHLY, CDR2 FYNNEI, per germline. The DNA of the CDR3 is TGTGCCAGCAGGGGCGGCTCCTACGAGCAGTACTTC. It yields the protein CASRGGSYEQYF.

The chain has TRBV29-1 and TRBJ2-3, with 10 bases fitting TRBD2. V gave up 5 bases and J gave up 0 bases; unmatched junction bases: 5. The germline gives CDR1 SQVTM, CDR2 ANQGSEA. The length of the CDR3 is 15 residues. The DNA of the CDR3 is TGCAGCGTTCAGGGGACTAGCGCTAGCACAGATACGCAGTATTTT. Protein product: CSVQGTSASTDTQYF.

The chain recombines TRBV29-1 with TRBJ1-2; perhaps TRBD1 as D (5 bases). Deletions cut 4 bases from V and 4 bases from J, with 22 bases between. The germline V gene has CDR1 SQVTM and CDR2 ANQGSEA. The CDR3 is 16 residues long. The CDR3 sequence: CSVGGIRRQGGYGYTF. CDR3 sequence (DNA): TGCAGCGTTGGGGGTATTCGGCGTCAGGGCGGCTATGGCTACACCTTC.

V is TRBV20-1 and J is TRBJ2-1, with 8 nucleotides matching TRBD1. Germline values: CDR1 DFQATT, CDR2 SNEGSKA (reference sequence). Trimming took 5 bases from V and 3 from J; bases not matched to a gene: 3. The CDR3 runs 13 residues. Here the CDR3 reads CSAQQGVYNEQFF. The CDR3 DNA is TGCAGTGCTCAACAGGGGGTCTACAATGAGCAGTTCTTC.

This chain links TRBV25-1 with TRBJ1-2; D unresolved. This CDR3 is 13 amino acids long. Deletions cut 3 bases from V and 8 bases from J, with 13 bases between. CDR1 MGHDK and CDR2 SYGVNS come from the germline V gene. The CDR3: CASSEAEGGGYTF. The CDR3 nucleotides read TGTGCCAGCAGTGAGGCCGAGGGAGGCGGCTACACCTTC.

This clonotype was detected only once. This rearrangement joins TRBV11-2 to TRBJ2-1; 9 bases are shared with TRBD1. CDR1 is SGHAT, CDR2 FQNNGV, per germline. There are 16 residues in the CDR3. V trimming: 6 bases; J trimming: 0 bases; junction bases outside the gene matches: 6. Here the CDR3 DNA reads TGTGCCAGCAGAGACAGGGGGAAAGCCTCCTACAATGAGCAGTTCTTC. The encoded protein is CASRDRGKASYNEQFF.

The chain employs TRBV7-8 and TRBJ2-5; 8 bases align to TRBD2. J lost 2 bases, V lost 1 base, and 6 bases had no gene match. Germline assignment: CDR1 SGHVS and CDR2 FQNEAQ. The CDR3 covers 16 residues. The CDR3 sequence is CASSLGEAGVQETQYF. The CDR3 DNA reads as TGTGCCAGCAGCTTAGGGGAAGCGGGGGTTCAAGAGACCCAGTACTTC.

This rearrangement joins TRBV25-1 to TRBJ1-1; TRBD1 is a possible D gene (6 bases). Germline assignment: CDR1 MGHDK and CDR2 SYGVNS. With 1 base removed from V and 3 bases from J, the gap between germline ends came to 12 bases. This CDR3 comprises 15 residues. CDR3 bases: TGTGCCAGCAGTGAATTCGGCAGGGGATACACTGAAGCTTTCTTT. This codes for CASSEFGRGYTEAFF.